This is a list of T cell receptor beta chains from one sample in a study of blood T cell repertoires in COVID-19. Some clones are missing from TCRdb's copy, which holds only in-frame ones; the method was immunoSEQ multiplex PCR. The repertoire includes 130,000 to 150,000 clones, roughly 78% of them detected once, and approximately 3.5% sits in the top ten. The sequenced sample was peripheral blood. All receptors come from a man in his fifties or sixties with acute or convalescent COVID-19. CDR3s include the opening cysteine and the closing phenylalanine or tryptophan. Each record gives: V gene, D gene, J gene, CDR3 DNA, CDR3 protein. A D gene is named only where the DNA matches it firmly.

TRBV18	.	TRBJ1-3	TGTGCCAGCTCACCAGGACAGCCCGAATCTGGAAACACCATATATTTT	CASSPGQPESGNTIYF
TRBV28	TRBD2	TRBJ2-3	TGTGCCAGCAGTTTCCCGAAAAGGTGGACTAGCTACACAGATACGCAGTATTTT	CASSFPKRWTSYTDTQYF
TRBV7-2	.	TRBJ1-6	TGTGCCAGCAGTCCCCCGGGGGCACCCCTCCACTTT	CASSPPGAPLHF
TRBV28	.	TRBJ1-5	TGTGCCAGCAGTTTACCGGGGCAGCCCCAGCATTTT	CASSLPGQPQHF
TRBV27	TRBD2	TRBJ2-3	TGTGCCAGCAGCCCGGTTCTAGCGGGACTGGGAGATACGCAGTATTTT	CASSPVLAGLGDTQYF
TRBV6-2/TRBV6-3	.	TRBJ1-2	TGTGCCAGCAGTTCCCCCGGGTATGGCTACACCTTC	CASSSPGYGYTF
TRBV11-2	TRBD2	TRBJ2-1	TGTGCCAGCAGGACTAGCGGATACAATGAGCAGTTCTTC	CASRTSGYNEQFF
TRBV19	.	TRBJ1-5	TGTGCCAGTAGTCAAGAGGGAGGGCAGCCCCAGCATTTT	CASSQEGGQPQHF
TRBV7-2	.	TRBJ1-1	TGTGCCAGCAGGGAGGGTCTGAACACTGAAGCTTTCTTT	CASREGLNTEAFF
TRBV19	TRBD2	TRBJ2-1	TGTGCCAGTAGTATGGCTAGCGGGTTAAATGAGCAGTTCTTC	CASSMASGLNEQFF
TRBV7-2	TRBD1	TRBJ1-2	TGTGCCAGCAGCCGGTCAGGACAGGAAGCGAACTATGGCTACACCTTC	CASSRSGQEANYGYTF